This T cell receptor (beta chain) stems from a study of breast tumors, draining lymph nodes, adjacent tissues. Findings of the study overall: Data fit most tumor T cells coming from lymph node, expanding in tumor. Tumor repertoires ranked between lymph nodes and nontumor tissue in diversity, with V and J gene preferences. Tumor T cell lymph node origin was a supported hypothesis, not proven. Tumor and nontumor repertoires were significantly more similar in luminal-like than in basal-like breast cancer.

Breast cancer patients provided tissue from their axillary draining lymph nodes. TCRdb reanalysed the multiplex PCR reads using MiXCR and keeps one entry per CDR3 protein. This table holds about 180,000 distinct CDR3 sequences, 30% to 35% found once. The germline V gene encodes CDR1 DFQATT and CDR2 SNEGSKA (reference sequence). This CDR3 is built from 22 residues. V shed 2 bases and J 4 bases; nucleotides not matched to a gene: 28. With regard to this clonotype: What it recognizes is unknown.

This receptor was obtained from a female donor with breast cancer. Some clones in this sample may be carry-over from other donors' samples. The chain employs TRBV20-1 and TRBJ2-3; 9 nucleotides match TRBD2. The sample was axillary lymph node tissue. CDR3 amino acids: CSARNYRGHCGRAGVSADTQYF. The CDR3 nucleotides are TGCAGTGCTAGAAACTACAGGGGACATTGCGGGAGGGCCGGGGTGAGCGCAGATACGCAGTATTTT.